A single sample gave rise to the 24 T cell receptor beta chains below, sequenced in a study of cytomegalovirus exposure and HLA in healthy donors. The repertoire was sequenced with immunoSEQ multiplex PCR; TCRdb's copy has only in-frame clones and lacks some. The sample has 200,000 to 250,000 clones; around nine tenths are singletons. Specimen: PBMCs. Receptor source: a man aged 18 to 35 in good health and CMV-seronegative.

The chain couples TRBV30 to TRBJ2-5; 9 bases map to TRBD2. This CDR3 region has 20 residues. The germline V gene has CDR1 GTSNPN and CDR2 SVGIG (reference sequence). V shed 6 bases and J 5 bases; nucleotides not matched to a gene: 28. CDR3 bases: TGTGCCTGCCCCCAAGGCTGGCGGGAGGGCCGGAGAAGGGGGGGGGAGACCCAGTACTTC. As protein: CACPQGWREGRRRGGETQYF.

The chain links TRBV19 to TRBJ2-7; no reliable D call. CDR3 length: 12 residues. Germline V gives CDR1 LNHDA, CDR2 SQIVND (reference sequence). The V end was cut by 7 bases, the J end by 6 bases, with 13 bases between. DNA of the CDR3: TGTGCCAGTAAGCCTAGTGTCGGCGAGCAGTACTTC. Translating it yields CASKPSVGEQYF.

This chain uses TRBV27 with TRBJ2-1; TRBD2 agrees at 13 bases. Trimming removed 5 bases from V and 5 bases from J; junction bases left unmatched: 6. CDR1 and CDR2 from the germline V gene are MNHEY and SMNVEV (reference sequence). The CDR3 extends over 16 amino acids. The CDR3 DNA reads TGTGCCAGCAGTACTAGCGGGGGGGCTCTAAACAATGAGCAGTTCTTC. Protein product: CASSTSGGALNNEQFF.

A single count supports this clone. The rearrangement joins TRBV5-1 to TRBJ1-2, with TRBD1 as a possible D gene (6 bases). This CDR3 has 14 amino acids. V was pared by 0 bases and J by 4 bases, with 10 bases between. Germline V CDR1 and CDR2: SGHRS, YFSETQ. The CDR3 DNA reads TGCGCCAGCAGCTTGGGCGAAGGGGGCTATGGCTACACCTTC. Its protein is CASSLGEGGYGYTF.

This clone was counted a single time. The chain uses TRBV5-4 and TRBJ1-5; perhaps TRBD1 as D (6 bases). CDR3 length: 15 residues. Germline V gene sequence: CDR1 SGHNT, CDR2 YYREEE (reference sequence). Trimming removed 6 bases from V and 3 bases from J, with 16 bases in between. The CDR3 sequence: CASNRPNRVNQPQHF. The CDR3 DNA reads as TGTGCCAGCAATCGCCCAAACAGGGTCAATCAGCCCCAGCATTTT.

The CDR3: CASTVGLGYGYTF. The CDR3 DNA is TGTGCCAGCACGGTCGGTCTTGGCTATGGCTACACCTTC. The chain links TRBV28 to TRBJ1-2, with D uncertain. CDR1 and CDR2 from the germline V gene are MDHEN and SYDVKM. The CDR3 covers 13 residues. V lost 7 bases and J lost 4, with 13 bases in between.

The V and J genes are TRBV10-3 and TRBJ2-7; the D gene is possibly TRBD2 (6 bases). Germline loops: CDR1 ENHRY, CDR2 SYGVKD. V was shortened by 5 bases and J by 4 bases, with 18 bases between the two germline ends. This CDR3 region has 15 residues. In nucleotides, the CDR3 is TGTGCCATCAGTAACCCCCCGGAGGGCCGGTACGAGCAGTACTTC. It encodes CAISNPPEGRYEQYF.

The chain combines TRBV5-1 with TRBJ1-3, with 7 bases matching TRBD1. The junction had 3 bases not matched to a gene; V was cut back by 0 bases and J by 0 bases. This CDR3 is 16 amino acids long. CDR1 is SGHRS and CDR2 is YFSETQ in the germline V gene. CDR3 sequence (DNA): TGCGCCAGCAGCTTGGACGGACAGGTCTCTGGAAACACCATATATTTT. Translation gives CASSLDGQVSGNTIYF. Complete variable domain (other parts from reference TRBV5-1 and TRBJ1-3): KAGVTQTPRYLIKTRGQQVTLSCSPISGHRSVSWYQQTPGQGLQFLFEYFSETQRNKGNFPGRFSGRQFSNSRSEMNVSTLELGDSALYLCASSLDGQVSGNTIYFGEGSWLTVV.

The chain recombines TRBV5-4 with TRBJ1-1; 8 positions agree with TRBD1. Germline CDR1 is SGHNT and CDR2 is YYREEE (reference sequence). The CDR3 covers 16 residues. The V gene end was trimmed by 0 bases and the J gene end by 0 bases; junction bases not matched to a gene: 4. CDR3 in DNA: TGTGCCAGCAGCTTGGCCGGGACAGGTATGAACACTGAAGCTTTCTTT. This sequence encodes CASSLAGTGMNTEAFF.

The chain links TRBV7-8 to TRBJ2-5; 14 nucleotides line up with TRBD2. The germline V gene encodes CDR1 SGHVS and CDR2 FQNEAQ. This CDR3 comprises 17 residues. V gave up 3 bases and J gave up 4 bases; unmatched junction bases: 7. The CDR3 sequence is CASSFRLAGGPGETQYF. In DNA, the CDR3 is TGTGCCAGCAGCTTTCGACTAGCGGGGGGGCCCGGAGAGACCCAGTACTTC.

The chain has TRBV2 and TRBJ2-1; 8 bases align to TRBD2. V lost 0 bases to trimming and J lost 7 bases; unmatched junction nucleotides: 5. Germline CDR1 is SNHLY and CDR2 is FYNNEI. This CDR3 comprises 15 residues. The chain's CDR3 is CASSEAGLVTNEQFF. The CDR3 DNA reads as TGTGCCAGCAGTGAAGCGGGACTAGTGACGAATGAGCAGTTCTTC. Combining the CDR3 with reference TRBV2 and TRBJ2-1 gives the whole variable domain EPEVTQTPSHQVTQMGQEVILRCVPISNHLYFYWYRQILGQKVEFLVSFYNNEISEKSEIFDDQFSVERPDGSNFTLKIRSTKLEDSAMYFCASSEAGLVTNEQFFGPGTRLTVL.

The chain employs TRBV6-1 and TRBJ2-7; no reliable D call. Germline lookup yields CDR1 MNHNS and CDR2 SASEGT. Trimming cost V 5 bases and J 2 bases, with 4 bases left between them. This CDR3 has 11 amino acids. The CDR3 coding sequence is TGTGCCAGCAGTTATCCCTACGAGCAGTACTTC. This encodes CASSYPYEQYF.

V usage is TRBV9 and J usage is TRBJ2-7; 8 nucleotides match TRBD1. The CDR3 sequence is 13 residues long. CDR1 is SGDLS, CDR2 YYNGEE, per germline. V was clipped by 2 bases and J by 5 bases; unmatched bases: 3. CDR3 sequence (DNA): TGTGCCAGCAGCGTCCAGGGGGCCAACGAGCAGTACTTC. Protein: CASSVQGANEQYF.

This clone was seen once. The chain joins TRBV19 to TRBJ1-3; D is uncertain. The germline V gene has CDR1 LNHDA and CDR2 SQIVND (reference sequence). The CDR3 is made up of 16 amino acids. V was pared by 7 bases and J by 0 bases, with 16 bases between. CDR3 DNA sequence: TGTGCCAGTACCCCGACCCAGGTCAGCTCTGGAAACACCATATATTTT. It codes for CASTPTQVSSGNTIYF. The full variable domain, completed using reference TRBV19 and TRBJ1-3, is DGGITQSPKYLFRKEGQNVTLSCEQNLNHDAMYWYRQDPGQGLRLIYYSQIVNDFQKGDIAEGYSVSREKKESFPLTVTSAQKNPTAFYLCASTPTQVSSGNTIYFGEGSWLTVV.

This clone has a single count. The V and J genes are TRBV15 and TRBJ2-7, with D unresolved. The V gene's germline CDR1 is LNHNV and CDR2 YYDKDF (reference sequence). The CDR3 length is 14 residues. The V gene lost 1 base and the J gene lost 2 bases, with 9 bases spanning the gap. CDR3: CATSRGGSTYEQYF. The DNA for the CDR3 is TGTGCCACCAGCAGAGGAGGCTCTACCTACGAGCAGTACTTC.

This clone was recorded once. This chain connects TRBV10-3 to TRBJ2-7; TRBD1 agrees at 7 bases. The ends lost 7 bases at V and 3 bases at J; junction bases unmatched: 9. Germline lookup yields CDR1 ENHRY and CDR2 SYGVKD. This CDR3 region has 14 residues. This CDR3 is CAIKIDRENYEQYF. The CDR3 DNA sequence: TGTGCCATCAAGATCGACAGGGAGAACTACGAGCAGTACTTC.

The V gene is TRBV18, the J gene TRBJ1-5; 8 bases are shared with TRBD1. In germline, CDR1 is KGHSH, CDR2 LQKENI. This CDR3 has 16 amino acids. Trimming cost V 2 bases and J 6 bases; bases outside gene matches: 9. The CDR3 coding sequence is TGTGCCAGCTCACCAGGACAGGGAGGGTTTGGTCAGCCCCAGCATTTT. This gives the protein CASSPGQGGFGQPQHF.

CDR3 sequence: CASSPAGDTQYF. CDR3 in DNA: TGTGCCAGCAGCCCCGCGGGGGATACGCAGTATTTT. The V and J genes are TRBV7-2 and TRBJ2-3; TRBD2 is a possible D gene (6 bases). This CDR3 is 12 amino acids long. V gave up 5 bases and J gave up 6 bases, with 9 bases separating them. Looked up from germline, CDR1 is SGHTA and CDR2 is FQGNSA.

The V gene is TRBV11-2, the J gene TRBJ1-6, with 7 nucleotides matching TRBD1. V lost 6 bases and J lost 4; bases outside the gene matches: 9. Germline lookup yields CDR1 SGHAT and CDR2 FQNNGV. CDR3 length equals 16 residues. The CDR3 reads CASSSNRGSYNSPLHF. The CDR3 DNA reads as TGTGCCAGCAGTTCCAACAGGGGATCTTATAATTCACCCCTCCACTTT. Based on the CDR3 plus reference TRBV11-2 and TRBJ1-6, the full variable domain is EAGVAQSPRYKIIEKRQSVAFWCNPISGHATLYWYQQILGQGPKLLIQFQNNGVVDDSQLPKDRFSAERLKGVDSTLKIQPAKLEDSAVYLCASSSNRGSYNSPLHFGNGTRLTVT.

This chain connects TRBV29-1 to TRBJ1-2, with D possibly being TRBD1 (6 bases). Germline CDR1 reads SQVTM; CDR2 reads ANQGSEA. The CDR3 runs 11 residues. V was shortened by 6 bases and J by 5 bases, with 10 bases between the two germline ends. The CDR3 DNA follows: TGCAGCGTGGACAGAGCTTATGGCTACACCTTC. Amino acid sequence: CSVDRAYGYTF. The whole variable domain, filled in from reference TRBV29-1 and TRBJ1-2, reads SAVISQKPSRDICQRGTSLTIQCQVDSQVTMMFWYRQQPGQSLTLIATANQGSEATYESGFVIDKFPISRPNLTFSTLTVSNMSPEDSSIYLCSVDRAYGYTFGSGTRLTVV.

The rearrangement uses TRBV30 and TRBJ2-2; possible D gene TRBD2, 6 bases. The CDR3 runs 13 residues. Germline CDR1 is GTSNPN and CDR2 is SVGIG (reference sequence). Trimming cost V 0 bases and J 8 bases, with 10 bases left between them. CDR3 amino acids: CAWSVWGEGELFF. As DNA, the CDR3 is TGTGCCTGGAGTGTCTGGGGGGAAGGGGAGCTGTTTTTT. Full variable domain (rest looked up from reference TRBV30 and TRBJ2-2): SQTIHQWPATLVQPVGSPLSLECTVEGTSNPNLYWYRQAAGRGLQLLFYSVGIGQISSEVPQNLSASRPQDRQFILSSKKLLLSDSGFYLCAWSVWGEGELFFGEGSRLTVL.

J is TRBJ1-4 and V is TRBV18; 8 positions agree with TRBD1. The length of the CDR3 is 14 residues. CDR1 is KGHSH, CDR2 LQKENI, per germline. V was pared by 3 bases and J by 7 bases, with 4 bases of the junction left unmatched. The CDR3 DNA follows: TGTGCCAGCTCACCGGACAGGGCGCCTGAAAAACTGTTTTTT. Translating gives CASSPDRAPEKLFF.

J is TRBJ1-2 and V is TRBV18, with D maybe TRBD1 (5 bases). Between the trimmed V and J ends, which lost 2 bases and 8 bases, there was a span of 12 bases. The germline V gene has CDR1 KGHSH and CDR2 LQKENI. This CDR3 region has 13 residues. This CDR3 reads CASSPKQGAGYTF. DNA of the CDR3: TGTGCCAGCTCACCAAAGCAGGGCGCGGGCTACACCTTC.

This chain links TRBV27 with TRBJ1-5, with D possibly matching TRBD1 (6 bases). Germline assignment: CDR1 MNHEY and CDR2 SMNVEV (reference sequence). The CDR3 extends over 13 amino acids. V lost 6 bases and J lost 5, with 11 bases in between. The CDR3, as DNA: TGTGCCAGCAGCTTAAACAGGGATCAGCCCCAGCATTTT. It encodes CASSLNRDQPQHF.